A selection of T cell receptor beta chains follows, all from one sample in a study of blood T cell repertoires in COVID-19. Method: immunoSEQ multiplex PCR; TCRdb's copy keeps in-frame clones and lacks some. The sample shows 140,000 to 150,000 clones, 89% of them seen only once. Material for sequencing was peripheral blood. Receptors originate from a human donor in a cohort sampled during active COVID-19. Both conserved end residues are part of each CDR3. A D gene is named only where the DNA matches it firmly. Clone size is given for some rows only: seen once, a few or many times, or a class if the clone is expanded.

>TRBV19|once|TRBD1|TRBJ1-2
CASRSGTVNGYTF
TGTGCCAGTAGATCTGGGACAGTGAATGGCTACACCTTC
>TRBV20-1|NA|NA|TRBJ1-2
CSARAGYTF
TGCAGTGCCCGCGCGGGCTACACCTTC
>TRBV2|NA|TRBD2|TRBJ2-5
CATHPGGGPQETQYF
TGTGCCACCCATCCCGGCGGGGGGCCCCAAGAGACCCAGTACTTC
>TRBV19|few|NA|TRBJ2-2
CASRTGYNTGELFF
TGTGCCAGCCGAACAGGTTATAACACCGGGGAGCTGTTTTTT
>TRBV4-2|NA|TRBD1|TRBJ2-2
CASSQDPGTGTGELFF
TGTGCCAGCAGCCAAGATCCCGGGACAGGCACCGGGGAGCTGTTTTTT
>TRBV10-1|NA|NA|TRBJ2-3
CASSDRVGTDTQYF
TGCGCCAGCAGTGACAGGGTCGGGACAGATACGCAGTATTTT
>TRBV13|NA|NA|TRBJ2-7
CASSPPTGTWQYEQYF
TGTGCCAGCAGCCCCCCGACAGGAACATGGCAATACGAGCAGTACTTC
>TRBV5-1|NA|NA|TRBJ2-3
CASSLGRWAQYF
TGCGCCAGCAGCTTGGGGAGGTGGGCGCAGTATTTT
>TRBV30|NA|NA|TRBJ1-6
CAWSARGDSPLHF
TGTGCCTGGAGTGCCCGGGGGGATTCACCCCTCCACTTT
>TRBV30|NA|NA|TRBJ2-7
CAWNHLFAGYEQYF
TGTGCCTGGAACCATCTGTTTGCGGGCTACGAGCAGTACTTC
>TRBV5-1|NA|NA|TRBJ2-1
CASSLSLNNEQFF
TGCGCCAGCAGCTTGTCACTAAACAATGAGCAGTTCTTC
>TRBV18|NA|TRBD1|TRBJ1-2
CASSPGTDDGYTF
TGTGCCAGCTCACCAGGGACAGACGATGGCTACACCTTC
>TRBV5-1|NA|NA|TRBJ2-3
CASSLESGAGDTQYF
TGCGCCAGCAGCTTGGAATCAGGGGCTGGAGATACGCAGTATTTT
>TRBV2|NA|NA|TRBJ2-5
CASSETGSQETQYF
TGTGCCAGCAGTGAAACAGGGTCTCAAGAGACCCAGTACTTC
>TRBV2|NA|TRBD1|TRBJ2-3
CASSRDRSSTDTQYF
TGTGCCAGCAGTCGGGACAGGTCTAGCACAGATACGCAGTATTTT
>TRBV4-2|NA|TRBD1|TRBJ1-4
CASSRVGGQGDEKLFF
TGTGCCAGCAGCCGGGTCGGGGGACAGGGGGACGAAAAACTGTTTTTT
>TRBV6-5|NA|NA|TRBJ1-6
CASSYEQTNSPLHF
TGTGCCAGCAGTTACGAGCAAACTAATTCACCCCTCCACTTT
>TRBV4-2|once|NA|TRBJ1-2
CASSYREGANGYTF
TGTGCCAGCAGCTACCGCGAAGGAGCGAATGGCTACACCTTC
>TRBV6-2/TRBV6-3|NA|TRBD1|TRBJ1-2
CASSYGTGGAYYGYTF
TGTGCCAGCAGTTACGGCACAGGGGGCGCTTACTATGGCTACACCTTC
>TRBV9|NA|TRBD1|TRBJ1-2
CASSEGQGGGYTF
TGTGCCAGCAGCGAGGGACAGGGGGGTGGCTACACCTTC
>TRBV18|NA|NA|TRBJ1-2
CASSSTVSADYGYTF
TGTGCCAGCTCATCCACAGTTTCAGCCGACTATGGCTACACCTTC
>TRBV27|once|NA|TRBJ1-2
CASSFDRINYGYTF
TGTGCCAGCAGTTTTGACAGGATTAACTATGGCTACACCTTC
>TRBV27|NA|TRBD2|TRBJ2-3
CASSLYAGGHTDTQYF
TGTGCCAGCAGTTTATATGCGGGGGGCCACACAGATACGCAGTATTTT
>TRBV6-5|NA|TRBD2|TRBJ2-5
CASRGPAGGWSQYF
TGTGCCAGCAGAGGCCCTGCGGGGGGGTGGTCCCAGTACTTC
>TRBV6-5|once|NA|TRBJ1-1
CASSYSTQSGTEAFF
TGTGCCAGCAGTTACTCGACCCAGTCGGGTACTGAAGCTTTCTTT
>TRBV18|NA|NA|TRBJ2-7
CASSPPSGYEQYF
TGTGCCAGCTCACCACCCTCGGGGTACGAGCAGTACTTC
>TRBV27|NA|NA|TRBJ1-2
CASREQGRDGYTF
TGTGCCAGCAGGGAACAGGGAAGAGATGGCTACACCTTC
>TRBV5-1|NA|NA|TRBJ2-5
CASSFGTGRETQYF
TGCGCCAGCAGCTTCGGGACTGGCCGCGAGACCCAGTACTTC
>TRBV29-1|NA|TRBD2|TRBJ2-5
CSVEGGGAYETQYF
TGCAGCGTTGAAGGCGGGGGGGCATACGAGACCCAGTACTTC
>TRBV7-2|NA|TRBD2|TRBJ2-1
CASSLGLAAYNEQFF
TGTGCCAGCAGCTTAGGTCTAGCGGCCTACAATGAGCAGTTCTTC
>TRBV7-2|NA|TRBD2|TRBJ2-3
CASSRTSGGSGSDTQYF
TGTGCCAGCAGCCGGACTAGCGGGGGCTCCGGGTCAGATACGCAGTATTTT
>TRBV5-5|NA|NA|TRBJ1-1
CASSLQAQSYTEAFF
TGTGCCAGCAGCTTGCAGGCGCAGTCCTACACTGAAGCTTTCTTT
>TRBV7-3|NA|NA|TRBJ2-7
CASSLSSGPYEQYF
TGTGCCAGCAGCTTGTCCTCAGGCCCCTACGAGCAGTACTTC
>TRBV5-4|NA|NA|TRBJ2-5
CASSFRQGGETQYF
TGTGCCAGCAGCTTTAGGCAGGGTGGAGAGACCCAGTACTTC
>TRBV6-4|NA|TRBD2|TRBJ2-2
CASKTSGAITGELFF
TGTGCCAGCAAGACTAGCGGGGCTATCACCGGGGAGCTGTTTTTT
>TRBV6-4|NA|TRBD2|TRBJ2-1
CASSDSGGGAPNEQFF
TGTGCCAGCAGTGACTCTGGCGGGGGGGCCCCCAATGAGCAGTTCTTC
>TRBV29-1|NA|TRBD2|TRBJ2-3
CSVVSGGATDTQYF
TGCAGCGTTGTCTCCGGGGGGGCGACAGATACGCAGTATTTT
>TRBV7-9|NA|TRBD1|TRBJ1-1
CASQQGSNTEAFF
TGTGCCAGCCAACAGGGGTCGAACACTGAAGCTTTCTTT
>TRBV6-2/TRBV6-3|NA|TRBD1|TRBJ2-1
CASSAQGQYNEQFF
TGTGCCAGCAGTGCACAGGGACAGTACAATGAGCAGTTCTTC
>TRBV3-1/TRBV3-2|NA|NA|TRBJ2-2
CASRQRTLINLANTGELFF
TGTGCCAGCAGACAGAGGACATTAATCAACCTAGCGAACACCGGGGAGCTGTTTTTT
>TRBV19|once|NA|TRBJ2-5
CASSIGDMETQYF
TGTGCCAGTAGTATTGGCGACATGGAGACCCAGTACTTC
>TRBV4-3|NA|TRBD1|TRBJ1-6
CASSQVGQGLSPLHF
TGCGCCAGCAGCCAAGTAGGACAGGGATTGTCACCCCTCCACTTT
>TRBV19|once|NA|TRBJ1-2
CAIRTPGGANGYTF
TGTGCCATCAGAACCCCGGGGGGCGCGAATGGCTACACCTTC
>TRBV11-3|NA|TRBD1|TRBJ2-2
CASSFRGTGELFF
TGTGCCAGCAGCTTCAGGGGGACCGGGGAGCTGTTTTTT
>TRBV7-2|once|TRBD1|TRBJ1-5
CASSLNRGGQPQHF
TGTGCCAGCAGCTTAAACAGGGGAGGTCAGCCCCAGCATTTT
>TRBV7-2|NA|TRBD2|TRBJ2-5
CASSLTTSGGRLQETQYF
TGTGCCAGCAGCTTAACTACGAGCGGGGGCCGCCTCCAAGAGACCCAGTACTTC
>TRBV5-1|NA|TRBD1|TRBJ2-2
CASSLSGQGAGTGELFF
TGCGCCAGCAGCTTGAGCGGACAGGGGGCGGGCACCGGGGAGCTGTTTTTT
>TRBV6-5|NA|TRBD1|TRBJ1-1
CATGQGLNTEAFF
TGTGCCACCGGACAGGGCCTGAACACTGAAGCTTTCTTT
>TRBV6-4|NA|TRBD1|TRBJ1-2
CASSLTGGQGYTF
TGTGCCAGCAGTCTCACAGGGGGCCAGGGCTACACCTTC
>TRBV7-3|NA|TRBD1|TRBJ2-2
CASSSRTGVTNTGELFF
TGTGCCAGCAGCTCACGCACAGGGGTCACGAACACCGGGGAGCTGTTTTTT
>TRBV7-9|NA|NA|TRBJ2-7
CASSLGQGGYEQYF
TGTGCCAGCAGCTTAGGGCAGGGGGGTTACGAGCAGTACTTC
>TRBV7-6|NA|NA|TRBJ2-2
CASSPGLVNTGELFF
TGTGCCAGCAGCCCGGGACTCGTAAACACCGGGGAGCTGTTTTTT
>TRBV9|NA|TRBD1|TRBJ1-1
CASSAVVSGGNTEAFF
TGTGCCAGCAGCGCGGTAGTGTCAGGGGGGAACACTGAAGCTTTCTTT
>TRBV6-5|NA|NA|TRBJ1-3
CASSFQGSSSGNTIYF
TGTGCCAGCAGTTTCCAGGGCTCGAGCTCTGGAAACACCATATATTTT
>TRBV19|NA|NA|TRBJ1-6
CASSTRQSYNSPLHF
TGTGCCAGTAGTACGAGACAGAGCTATAATTCACCCCTCCACTTT
>TRBV18|NA|NA|TRBJ1-1
CASSSQGGNTEAFF
TGTGCCAGCTCAAGTCAAGGGGGAAACACTGAAGCTTTCTTT